The rows below give T cell receptor beta chains drawn from one sample of a study of blood T cell repertoires in COVID-19. Using immunoSEQ multiplex PCR, the repertoire was profiled, and TCRdb retains in-frame clones only, with some absent. Of 150,000 to 200,000 clones in the sample, approximately 95% were seen once. Sequencing was performed on peripheral blood. These receptors were taken from a woman aged 60-75 years with COVID-19, enrolled during active disease. CDR3s include the opening cysteine and the closing phenylalanine or tryptophan. D genes are given only for firm matches. A clone size is listed for some rows: how often the clone was seen (once, few, many), or a class if it is expanded.

D gene: -
V gene: TRBV2
clone size: -
J gene: TRBJ1-5
CDR3 DNA: TGTGCCAGCAGTATTGACCCCGTGGGCCTTGCGAGCAATCAGCCCCAGCATTTT
CDR3 protein: CASSIDPVGLASNQPQHF

D gene: TRBD1
V gene: TRBV15
clone size: once
J gene: TRBJ1-4
CDR3 DNA: TGTGCCACCAGCAGATCCAGATTAGGGACAGCTAATGAAAAACTGTTTTTT
CDR3 protein: CATSRSRLGTANEKLFF

D gene: TRBD1
V gene: TRBV18
clone size: -
J gene: TRBJ1-2
CDR3 DNA: TGTGCCAGCTCACGCCGGGACAGGGGGGATGGCTACACCTTC
CDR3 protein: CASSRRDRGDGYTF

D gene: TRBD2
V gene: TRBV19
clone size: -
J gene: TRBJ2-3
CDR3 DNA: TGTGCCAGTAGTAAGAGGACTAGCGGGGCGGAGACTAGCACAGATACGCAGTATTTT
CDR3 protein: CASSKRTSGAETSTDTQYF

D gene: TRBD1
V gene: TRBV4-3
clone size: -
J gene: TRBJ1-4
CDR3 DNA: TGCGCCAGCAGCCAAAGGGCCACGACAGGGGCCCTCGCGCGGGGTAATGAAAAACTGTTTTTT
CDR3 protein: CASSQRATTGALARGNEKLFF

D gene: -
V gene: TRBV15
clone size: once
J gene: TRBJ1-2
CDR3 DNA: TGTGCCACCAGCAGAGATCGATGGGCAGATGGCTACACCTTC
CDR3 protein: CATSRDRWADGYTF

D gene: -
V gene: TRBV6-5
clone size: -
J gene: TRBJ1-1
CDR3 DNA: TGTGCCAGCAGTTACGGCTCTGCGGGGCAGGGTGAAGCTTTCTTT
CDR3 protein: CASSYGSAGQGEAFF

D gene: -
V gene: TRBV6-5
clone size: -
J gene: TRBJ1-5
CDR3 DNA: TGTGCCAGCAGCAGGGTGAGGAATCAGCCCCAGCATTTT
CDR3 protein: CASSRVRNQPQHF

D gene: TRBD1
V gene: TRBV2
clone size: -
J gene: TRBJ2-5
CDR3 DNA: TGTGCCAGCAGGCACCGGGACAGGGTAGCAGAGACCCAGTACTTC
CDR3 protein: CASRHRDRVAETQYF

D gene: -
V gene: TRBV12-5
clone size: -
J gene: TRBJ2-5
CDR3 DNA: TGTGCTAGTGGTTCACCACGGGAGACCCAGTACTTC
CDR3 protein: CASGSPRETQYF

D gene: -
V gene: TRBV3-1/TRBV3-2
clone size: -
J gene: TRBJ1-1
CDR3 DNA: TGTGCCAGCAGCCAAGGGACAATAAACACTGAAGCTTTCTTT
CDR3 protein: CASSQGTINTEAFF

D gene: -
V gene: TRBV7-2
clone size: once
J gene: TRBJ2-3
CDR3 DNA: TGTGCCAGCAGCTTAGCGGGACACACAGATACGCAGTATTTT
CDR3 protein: CASSLAGHTDTQYF

D gene: -
V gene: TRBV6-5
clone size: -
J gene: TRBJ2-7
CDR3 DNA: TGTGCCACCCTCGGGTCAGTCGCCTACGAGCAGTACTTC
CDR3 protein: CATLGSVAYEQYF

D gene: -
V gene: TRBV5-4
clone size: -
J gene: TRBJ1-2
CDR3 DNA: TGTGCCAGCAGCTTGGCCGGGGGGGGTCCCTATGGCTACACCTTC
CDR3 protein: CASSLAGGGPYGYTF

D gene: -
V gene: TRBV4-2
clone size: -
J gene: TRBJ2-7
CDR3 DNA: TGTGCCAGCAGCCAAGAGGGCAGGTACTCCTACGAGCAGTACTTC
CDR3 protein: CASSQEGRYSYEQYF

D gene: TRBD1
V gene: TRBV4-3
clone size: -
J gene: TRBJ1-2
CDR3 DNA: TGCGCCAGCAGCCCCCAGACAGGGGGCTATGGCTACACCTTC
CDR3 protein: CASSPQTGGYGYTF

D gene: TRBD2
V gene: TRBV7-9
clone size: -
J gene: TRBJ2-7
CDR3 DNA: TGTGCCAGCAGCTTAAGGTCGGGGGGAACCTACGAGCAGTACTTC
CDR3 protein: CASSLRSGGTYEQYF

D gene: -
V gene: TRBV30
clone size: -
J gene: TRBJ1-5
CDR3 DNA: TGTGCCTGGAGCGCAGACAGGCTGGGTAATAGCAATCAGCCCCAGCATTTT
CDR3 protein: CAWSADRLGNSNQPQHF

D gene: -
V gene: TRBV3-1/TRBV3-2
clone size: -
J gene: TRBJ2-7
CDR3 DNA: TGTGCCAGCAGTCATGGGGGACTTCAGGAGCAGTACTTC
CDR3 protein: CASSHGGLQEQYF

D gene: -
V gene: TRBV14
clone size: -
J gene: TRBJ1-3
CDR3 DNA: TGTGCCAGCAGCCTTCTCCAGGGGTATTCTTCTGGAAACACCATATATTTT
CDR3 protein: CASSLLQGYSSGNTIYF

D gene: TRBD1
V gene: TRBV2
clone size: -
J gene: TRBJ2-1
CDR3 DNA: TGTGCCAGCAGACGCGGACAGGGAACCTACAATGAGCAGTTCTTC
CDR3 protein: CASRRGQGTYNEQFF

D gene: -
V gene: TRBV7-3
clone size: -
J gene: TRBJ1-6
CDR3 DNA: TGTGCCAGCAGCTTCAGGGGAGACGGGTCACCCCTCCACTTT
CDR3 protein: CASSFRGDGSPLHF

D gene: -
V gene: TRBV6-4
clone size: -
J gene: TRBJ2-3
CDR3 DNA: TGTGCCAGCAGTGAAAGGGGATCAACGGATACGCAGTATTTT
CDR3 protein: CASSERGSTDTQYF

D gene: TRBD2
V gene: TRBV3-1/TRBV3-2
clone size: -
J gene: TRBJ2-3
CDR3 DNA: TGTGCCAGCAGCCGGTCTCTAGCGGGGGGCCGCTCAGATACGCAGTATTTT
CDR3 protein: CASSRSLAGGRSDTQYF

D gene: -
V gene: TRBV29-1
clone size: once
J gene: TRBJ1-2
CDR3 DNA: TGCAGCGTTGAGAGGTCAGGGGACTATGGCTACACCTTC
CDR3 protein: CSVERSGDYGYTF

D gene: -
V gene: TRBV18
clone size: -
J gene: TRBJ1-1
CDR3 DNA: TGTGCCAGCTCACCACGCGGGAACACTGAAGCTTTCTTT
CDR3 protein: CASSPRGNTEAFF

D gene: TRBD1
V gene: TRBV30
clone size: -
J gene: TRBJ1-1
CDR3 DNA: TGTGCCTGGAGTGCCAACAGGGGAGAGGGAACTGAAGCTTTCTTT
CDR3 protein: CAWSANRGEGTEAFF

D gene: TRBD1
V gene: TRBV4-3
clone size: -
J gene: TRBJ1-1
CDR3 DNA: TGCGCCAGCAGCCAAGACACAGGGGGCGCGAGGACTGAAGCTTTCTTT
CDR3 protein: CASSQDTGGARTEAFF

D gene: -
V gene: TRBV5-5
clone size: -
J gene: TRBJ1-2
CDR3 DNA: TGTGCCAGCAGCTTCTCTCCGGGAATTCCCTATGGCTACACCTTC
CDR3 protein: CASSFSPGIPYGYTF

D gene: -
V gene: TRBV6-5
clone size: -
J gene: TRBJ1-2
CDR3 DNA: TGTGCCAGCCACCCTATCAACTATGGCTACACCTTC
CDR3 protein: CASHPINYGYTF

D gene: TRBD1
V gene: TRBV2
clone size: -
J gene: TRBJ1-1
CDR3 DNA: TGTGCCAGCAGTGGACAGGGGGCTATGAACACTGAAGCTTTCTTT
CDR3 protein: CASSGQGAMNTEAFF

D gene: -
V gene: TRBV18
clone size: -
J gene: TRBJ1-1
CDR3 DNA: TGTGCCAGCTCACCACCGACGTCAGGGTGGAACACTGAAGCTTTCTTT
CDR3 protein: CASSPPTSGWNTEAFF

D gene: -
V gene: TRBV5-4
clone size: once
J gene: TRBJ1-2
CDR3 DNA: TGTGCCAGCAGCTGGGACATACAGGGTGACTACACCTTC
CDR3 protein: CASSWDIQGDYTF

D gene: TRBD2
V gene: TRBV7-9
clone size: -
J gene: TRBJ2-1
CDR3 DNA: TGTGCCAGCAGCTCCCAACCGGGACTAGCCTACAATGAGCAGTTCTTC
CDR3 protein: CASSSQPGLAYNEQFF

D gene: TRBD1
V gene: TRBV24-1
clone size: -
J gene: TRBJ2-1
CDR3 DNA: TGTGCCACCAGTGACTTCCGGGACAGCCAAAATGAGCAGTTCTTC
CDR3 protein: CATSDFRDSQNEQFF

D gene: -
V gene: TRBV5-1
clone size: -
J gene: TRBJ2-1
CDR3 DNA: TGCGCCAGCAGCTTAGGGCAGGGCTCCTACAATGAGCAGTTCTTC
CDR3 protein: CASSLGQGSYNEQFF

D gene: TRBD2
V gene: TRBV11-2
clone size: -
J gene: TRBJ2-5
CDR3 DNA: TGTGCCAGCAGCCCGGGGACTAGCGGGGGGGCCCAAGAGACCCAGTACTTC
CDR3 protein: CASSPGTSGGAQETQYF

D gene: -
V gene: TRBV6-1
clone size: -
J gene: TRBJ1-4
CDR3 DNA: TGTGCCAGCCGTGATGTCGGCAGACGGGGGAATGAAAAACTGTTTTTT
CDR3 protein: CASRDVGRRGNEKLFF

D gene: -
V gene: TRBV30
clone size: -
J gene: TRBJ1-2
CDR3 DNA: TGTGCCTGGAGTGTCGTGGAGACTGGCTACACCTTC
CDR3 protein: CAWSVVETGYTF